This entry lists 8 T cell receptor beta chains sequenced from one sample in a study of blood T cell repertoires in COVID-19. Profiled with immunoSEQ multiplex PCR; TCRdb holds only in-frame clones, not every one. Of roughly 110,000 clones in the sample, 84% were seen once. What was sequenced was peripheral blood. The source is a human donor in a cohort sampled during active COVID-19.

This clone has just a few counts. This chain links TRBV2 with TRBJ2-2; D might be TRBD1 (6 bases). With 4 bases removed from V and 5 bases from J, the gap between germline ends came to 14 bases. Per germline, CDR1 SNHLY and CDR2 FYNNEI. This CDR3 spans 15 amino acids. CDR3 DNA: TGTGCCAGCAGTGCCGAACAGGGTCGTACCGGGGAGCTGTTTTTT. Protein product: CASSAEQGRTGELFF.

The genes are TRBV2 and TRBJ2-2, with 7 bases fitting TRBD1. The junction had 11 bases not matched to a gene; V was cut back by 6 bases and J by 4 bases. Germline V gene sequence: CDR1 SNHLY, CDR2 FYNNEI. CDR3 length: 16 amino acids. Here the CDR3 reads CASRDGTVASTGELFF. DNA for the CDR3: TGTGCCAGCAGGGACGGGACAGTCGCTTCCACCGGGGAGCTGTTTTTT.

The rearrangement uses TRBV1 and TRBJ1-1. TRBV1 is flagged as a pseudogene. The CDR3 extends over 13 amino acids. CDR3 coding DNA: TGCACCAGCAGCCACGGGGGTGACACTGAAGCTTTCTTT. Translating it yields CTSSHGGDTEAFF.

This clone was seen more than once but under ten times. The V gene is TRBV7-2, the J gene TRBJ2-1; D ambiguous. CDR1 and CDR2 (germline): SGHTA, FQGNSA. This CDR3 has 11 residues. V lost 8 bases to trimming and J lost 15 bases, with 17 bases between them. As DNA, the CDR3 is TGTGCCAGCGCTCCGGTCTTCCCCTCGTTCTTC. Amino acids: CASAPVFPSFF.

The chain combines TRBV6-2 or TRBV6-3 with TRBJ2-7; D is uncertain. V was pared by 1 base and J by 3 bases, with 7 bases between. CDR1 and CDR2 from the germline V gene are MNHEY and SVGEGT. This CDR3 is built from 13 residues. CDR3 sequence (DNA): TGTGCCAGCAGTTACTTGTCGTACTACGAGCAGTACTTC. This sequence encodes CASSYLSYYEQYF.

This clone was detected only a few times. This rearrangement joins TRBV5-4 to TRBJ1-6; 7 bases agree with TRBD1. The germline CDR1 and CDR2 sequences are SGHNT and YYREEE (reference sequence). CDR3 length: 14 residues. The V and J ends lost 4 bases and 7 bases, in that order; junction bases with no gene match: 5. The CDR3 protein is CASSAGQSNSPLHF. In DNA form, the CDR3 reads TGTGCCAGCAGCGCGGGACAGTCAAATTCACCCCTCCACTTT.

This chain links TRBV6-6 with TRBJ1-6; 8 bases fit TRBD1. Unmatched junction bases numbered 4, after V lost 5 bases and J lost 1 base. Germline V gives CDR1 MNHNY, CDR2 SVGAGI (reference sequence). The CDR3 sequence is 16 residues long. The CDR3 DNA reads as TGTGCCAGCAGTCCCACAGGGGGTTCCTATAATTCACCCCTCCACTTT. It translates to CASSPTGGSYNSPLHF.

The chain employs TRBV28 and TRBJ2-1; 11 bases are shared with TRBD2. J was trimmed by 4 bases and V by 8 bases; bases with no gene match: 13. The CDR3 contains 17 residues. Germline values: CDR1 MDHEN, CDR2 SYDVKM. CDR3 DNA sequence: TGTGCCAGCTATAACGCACTAGCGGGAGAAGTTTACAATGAGCAGTTCTTC. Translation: CASYNALAGEVYNEQFF.